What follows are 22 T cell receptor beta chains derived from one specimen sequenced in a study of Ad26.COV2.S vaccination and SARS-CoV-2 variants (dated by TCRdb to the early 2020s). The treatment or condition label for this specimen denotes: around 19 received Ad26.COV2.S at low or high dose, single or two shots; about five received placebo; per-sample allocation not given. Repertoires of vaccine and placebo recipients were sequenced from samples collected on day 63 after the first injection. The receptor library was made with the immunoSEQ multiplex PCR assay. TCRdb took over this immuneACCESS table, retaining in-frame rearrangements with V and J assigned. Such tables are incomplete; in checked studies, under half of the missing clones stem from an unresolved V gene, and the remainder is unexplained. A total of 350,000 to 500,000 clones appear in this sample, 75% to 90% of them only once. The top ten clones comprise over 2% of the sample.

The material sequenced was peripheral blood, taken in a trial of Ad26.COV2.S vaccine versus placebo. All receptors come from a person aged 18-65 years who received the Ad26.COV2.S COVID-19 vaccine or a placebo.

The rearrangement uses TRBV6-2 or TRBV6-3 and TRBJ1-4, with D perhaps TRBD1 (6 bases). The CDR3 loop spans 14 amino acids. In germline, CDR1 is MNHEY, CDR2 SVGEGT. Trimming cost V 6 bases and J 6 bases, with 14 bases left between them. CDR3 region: CASSHIQGYEKLFF. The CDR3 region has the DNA TGTGCCAGCAGCCATATACAGGGTTATGAAAAACTGTTTTTT.

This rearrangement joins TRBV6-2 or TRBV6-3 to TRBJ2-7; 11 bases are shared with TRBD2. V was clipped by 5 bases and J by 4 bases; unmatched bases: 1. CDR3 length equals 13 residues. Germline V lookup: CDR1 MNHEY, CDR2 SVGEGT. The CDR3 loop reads CASSTSGRYEQYV. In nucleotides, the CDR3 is TGTGCCAGCAGTACTAGCGGGAGATACGAGCAGTACGTC.

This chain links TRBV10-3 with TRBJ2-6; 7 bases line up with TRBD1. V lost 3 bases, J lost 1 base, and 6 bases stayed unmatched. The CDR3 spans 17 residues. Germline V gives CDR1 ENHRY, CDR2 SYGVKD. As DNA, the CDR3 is TGTGCCATCAGTGATTCCAAACAGGGGTCTGGGGCCAACGTCCTGACTTTC. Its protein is CAISDSKQGSGANVLTF.

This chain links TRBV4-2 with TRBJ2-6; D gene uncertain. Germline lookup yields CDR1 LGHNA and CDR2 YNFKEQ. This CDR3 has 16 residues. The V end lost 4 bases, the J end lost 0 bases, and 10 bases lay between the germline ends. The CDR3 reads CASSLERNSGANVLTF. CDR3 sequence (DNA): TGTGCCAGCAGCCTAGAACGGAACTCTGGGGCCAACGTCCTGACTTTC.

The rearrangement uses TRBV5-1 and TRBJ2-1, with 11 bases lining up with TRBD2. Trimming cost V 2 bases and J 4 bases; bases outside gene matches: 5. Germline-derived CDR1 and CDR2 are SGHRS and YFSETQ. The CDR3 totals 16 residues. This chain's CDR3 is CASSFDLAGGYNEQFF. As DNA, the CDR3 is TGCGCCAGCAGCTTTGACCTAGCGGGGGGTTACAATGAGCAGTTCTTC.

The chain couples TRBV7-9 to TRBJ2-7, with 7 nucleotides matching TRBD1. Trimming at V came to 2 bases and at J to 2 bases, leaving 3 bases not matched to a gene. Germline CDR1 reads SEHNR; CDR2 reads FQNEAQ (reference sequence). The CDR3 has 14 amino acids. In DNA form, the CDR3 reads TGTGCCAGCAGCTTACCAGGGGGTACCTACGAGCAGTACTTC. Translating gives CASSLPGGTYEQYF.

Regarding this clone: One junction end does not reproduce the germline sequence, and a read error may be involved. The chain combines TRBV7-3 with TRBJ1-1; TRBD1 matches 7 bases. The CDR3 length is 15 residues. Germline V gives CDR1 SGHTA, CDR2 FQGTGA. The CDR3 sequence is CASSSTPGTAVPAIF. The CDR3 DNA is TGTGCCAGCAGCTCTACCCCCGGGACAGCCGTCCCAGCAATCTTT.

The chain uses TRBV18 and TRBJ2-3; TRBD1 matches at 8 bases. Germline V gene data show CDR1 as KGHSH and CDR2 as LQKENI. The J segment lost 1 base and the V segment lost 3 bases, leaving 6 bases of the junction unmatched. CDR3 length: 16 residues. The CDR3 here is CASSPKGTGGTDTQYF. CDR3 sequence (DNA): TGTGCCAGCTCACCTAAAGGGACAGGAGGCACAGATACGCAGTATTTT.

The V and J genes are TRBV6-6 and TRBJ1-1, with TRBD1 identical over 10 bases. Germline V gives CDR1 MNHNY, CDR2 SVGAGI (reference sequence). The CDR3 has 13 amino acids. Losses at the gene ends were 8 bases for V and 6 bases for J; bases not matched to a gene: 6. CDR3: CASRTGGSPEAFF. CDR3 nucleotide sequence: TGTGCCAGCCGGACAGGGGGGAGCCCTGAAGCTTTCTTT.

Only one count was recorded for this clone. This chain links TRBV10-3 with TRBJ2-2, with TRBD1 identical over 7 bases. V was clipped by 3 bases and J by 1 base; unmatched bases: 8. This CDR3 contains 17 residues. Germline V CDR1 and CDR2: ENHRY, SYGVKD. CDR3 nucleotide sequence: TGTGCCATCAGTGATACCCCGGGGACAGTGAACACCGGGGAGCTGTTTTTT. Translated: CAISDTPGTVNTGELFF.

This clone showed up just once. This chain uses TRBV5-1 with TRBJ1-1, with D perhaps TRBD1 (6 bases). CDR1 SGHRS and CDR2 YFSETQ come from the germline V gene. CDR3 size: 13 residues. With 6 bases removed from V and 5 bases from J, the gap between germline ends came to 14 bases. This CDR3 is CASTPTGWTEAFF. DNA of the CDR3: TGCGCCAGCACCCCGACAGGATGGACTGAAGCTTTCTTT.

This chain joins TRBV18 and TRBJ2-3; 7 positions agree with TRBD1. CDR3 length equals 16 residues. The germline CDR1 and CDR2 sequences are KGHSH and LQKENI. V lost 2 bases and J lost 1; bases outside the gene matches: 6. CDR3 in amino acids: CASSPSRGGGTDTQYF. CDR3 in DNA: TGTGCCAGCTCACCAAGTCGAGGGGGCGGCACAGATACGCAGTATTTT.

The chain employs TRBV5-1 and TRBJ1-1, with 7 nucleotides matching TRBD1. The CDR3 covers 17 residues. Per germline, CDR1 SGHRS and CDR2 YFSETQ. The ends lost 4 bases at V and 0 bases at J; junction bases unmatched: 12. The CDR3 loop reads CASSLFPRGNMNTEAFF. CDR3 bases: TGCGCCAGCAGCCTGTTCCCCAGGGGGAACATGAACACTGAAGCTTTCTTT. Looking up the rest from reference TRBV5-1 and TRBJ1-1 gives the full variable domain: KAGVTQTPRYLIKTRGQQVTLSCSPISGHRSVSWYQQTPGQGLQFLFEYFSETQRNKGNFPGRFSGRQFSNSRSEMNVSTLELGDSALYLCASSLFPRGNMNTEAFFGQGTRLTVV.

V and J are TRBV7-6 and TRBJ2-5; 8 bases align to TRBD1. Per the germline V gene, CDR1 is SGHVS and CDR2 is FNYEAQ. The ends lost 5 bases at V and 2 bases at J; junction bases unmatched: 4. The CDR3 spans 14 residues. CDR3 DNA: TGTGCCAGCAGCACAACAGGGGGACAAGAGACCCAGTACTTC. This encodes CASSTTGGQETQYF.

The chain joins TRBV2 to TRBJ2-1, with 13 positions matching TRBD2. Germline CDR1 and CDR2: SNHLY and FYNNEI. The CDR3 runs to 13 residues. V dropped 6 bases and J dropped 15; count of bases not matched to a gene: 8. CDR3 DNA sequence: TGTGCCAGCAGACCACAACTAGCGGGAGGGCTGTTCTTC. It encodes CASRPQLAGGLFF.

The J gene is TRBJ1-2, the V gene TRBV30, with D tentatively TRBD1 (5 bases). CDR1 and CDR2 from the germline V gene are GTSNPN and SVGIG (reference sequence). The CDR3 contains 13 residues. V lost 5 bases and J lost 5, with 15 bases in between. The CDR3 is CAWGGNPIYGYTF. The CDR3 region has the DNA TGTGCCTGGGGGGGTAATCCCATTTATGGCTACACCTTC.

The CDR3 DNA sequence: TGTGCCAGCAGCCCCGGACAGGGTACGAACACCGGGGAGCTGTTTTTT. Translating it yields CASSPGQGTNTGELFF. This rearrangement joins TRBV4-2 to TRBJ2-2; 8 bases line up with TRBD1. V lost 4 bases and J lost 0; bases outside the gene matches: 4. The germline V gene has CDR1 LGHNA and CDR2 YNFKEQ. This CDR3 has 16 amino acids.

The CDR3 DNA is TGTGCCAGCAGGGAAACAGGGTCAGATAATGAAAAACTGTTTTTT. Translated: CASRETGSDNEKLFF. The gene calls are TRBV2 and TRBJ1-4; D perhaps matches TRBD1 (6 bases). The germline V and J ends were trimmed by 6 bases and 4 bases, with 15 bases remaining between them. This CDR3 has 15 residues. From germline, CDR1 is SNHLY and CDR2 FYNNEI.

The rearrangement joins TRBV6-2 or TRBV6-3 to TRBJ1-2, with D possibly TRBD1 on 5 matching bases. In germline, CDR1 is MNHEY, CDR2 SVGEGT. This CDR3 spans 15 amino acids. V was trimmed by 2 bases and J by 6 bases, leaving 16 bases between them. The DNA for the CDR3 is TGTGCCAGCAGTTACATGGGGCAGGACTTGGATGGCTACACCTTC. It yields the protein CASSYMGQDLDGYTF.

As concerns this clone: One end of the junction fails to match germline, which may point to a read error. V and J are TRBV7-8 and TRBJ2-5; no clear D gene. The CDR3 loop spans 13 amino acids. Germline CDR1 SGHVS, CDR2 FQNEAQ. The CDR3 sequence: CASSRWNQGTQYF. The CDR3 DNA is TGTGCCAGCAGCCGCTGGAATCAAGGGACCCAGTACTTC.

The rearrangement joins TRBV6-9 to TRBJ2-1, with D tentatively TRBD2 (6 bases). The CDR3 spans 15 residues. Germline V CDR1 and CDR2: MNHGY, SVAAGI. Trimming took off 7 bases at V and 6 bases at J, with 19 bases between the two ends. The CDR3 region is CASTGWRGAGNEQFF. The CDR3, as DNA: TGTGCCAGCACCGGTTGGCGGGGAGCGGGCAATGAGCAGTTCTTC.

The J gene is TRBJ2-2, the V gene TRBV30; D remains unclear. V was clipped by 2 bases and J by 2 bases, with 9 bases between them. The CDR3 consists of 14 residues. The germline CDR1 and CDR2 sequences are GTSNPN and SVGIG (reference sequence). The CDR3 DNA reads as TGTGCCTGGAGTCCCTCTACTAACACCGGGGAGCTGTTTTTT. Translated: CAWSPSTNTGELFF.